This T cell receptor beta chain was captured by sequencing in a study of cytomegalovirus exposure and HLA in healthy donors. Whole-study context: One earlier analysis, a look at 150 million to 200 million T cells, found almost 120 million unique TCR beta sequences.

Primers for the PCR totalled 60 Vbeta and 13 Jbeta. Here immunoSEQ multiplex PCR was the method, and the copy in TCRdb shows in-frame clones only, minus some. The sample includes approximately 120,000 clones. Source material: PBMCs. This clonotype was sampled from a man aged 35 to 55 in good health and CMV-seronegative.

DNA for the CDR3: TGCGCCAGCAGCCCGGCGACTAGCGGGGGCGTAGATGAGCAGTTCTTC. Its protein product is CASSPATSGGVDEQFF. The V and J genes are TRBV4-1 and TRBJ2-1, with 12 positions matching TRBD2. The CDR3 loop spans 16 amino acids. Germline CDR1 and CDR2: MGHRA and YSYEKL. With V trimmed by 4 bases and J by 8 bases, 9 bases remained unmatched.